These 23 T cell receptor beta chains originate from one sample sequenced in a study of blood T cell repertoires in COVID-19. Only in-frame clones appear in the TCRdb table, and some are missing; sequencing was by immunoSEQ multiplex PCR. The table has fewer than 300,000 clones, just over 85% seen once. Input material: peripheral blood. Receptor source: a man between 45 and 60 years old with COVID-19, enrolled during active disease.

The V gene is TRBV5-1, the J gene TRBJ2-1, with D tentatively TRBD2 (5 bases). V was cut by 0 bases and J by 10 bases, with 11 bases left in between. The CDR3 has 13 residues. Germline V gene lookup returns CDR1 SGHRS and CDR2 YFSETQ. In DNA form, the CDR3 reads TGCGCCAGCAGCTTGGCGGGGATCCGGGAGCAGTTCTTC. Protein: CASSLAGIREQFF.

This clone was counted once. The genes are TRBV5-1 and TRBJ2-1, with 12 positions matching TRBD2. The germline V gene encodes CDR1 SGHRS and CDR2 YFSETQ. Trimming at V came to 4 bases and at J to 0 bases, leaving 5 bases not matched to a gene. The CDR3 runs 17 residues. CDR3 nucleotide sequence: TGCGCCAGCAGCCCCGGACTAGCGGGGAGCTCCTACAATGAGCAGTTCTTC. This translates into CASSPGLAGSSYNEQFF. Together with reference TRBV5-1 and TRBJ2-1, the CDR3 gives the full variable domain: KAGVTQTPRYLIKTRGQQVTLSCSPISGHRSVSWYQQTPGQGLQFLFEYFSETQRNKGNFPGRFSGRQFSNSRSEMNVSTLELGDSALYLCASSPGLAGSSYNEQFFGPGTRLTVL.

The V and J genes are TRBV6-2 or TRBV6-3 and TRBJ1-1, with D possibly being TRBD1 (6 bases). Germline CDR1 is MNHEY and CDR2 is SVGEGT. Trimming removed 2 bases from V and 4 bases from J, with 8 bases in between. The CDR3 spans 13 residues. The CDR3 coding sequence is TGTGCCAGCAGTTACAGGGGGGGCACTGAAGCTTTCTTT. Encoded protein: CASSYRGGTEAFF.

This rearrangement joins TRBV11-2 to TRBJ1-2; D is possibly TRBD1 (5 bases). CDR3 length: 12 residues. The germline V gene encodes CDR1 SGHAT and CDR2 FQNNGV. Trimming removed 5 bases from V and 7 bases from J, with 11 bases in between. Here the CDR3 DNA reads TGTGCCAGCAGCCAGGGAGGCGGTGGCTACACCTTC. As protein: CASSQGGGGYTF.

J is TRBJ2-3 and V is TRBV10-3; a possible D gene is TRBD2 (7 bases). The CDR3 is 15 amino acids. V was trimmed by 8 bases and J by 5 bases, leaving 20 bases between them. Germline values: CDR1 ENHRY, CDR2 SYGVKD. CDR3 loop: CAIGREGGLIDTQYF. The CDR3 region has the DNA TGTGCCATCGGAAGAGAGGGGGGGCTGATAGATACGCAGTATTTT.

The CDR3 region is CASSKQGIIYEQYF. The CDR3 region has the DNA TGTGCCAGCAGCAAACAGGGTATAATCTACGAGCAGTACTTC. V gene TRBV21-1 combines with J gene TRBJ2-7; the DNA was not compared with TRBD1, the D call given in the table. TRBV21-1 is a pseudogene. CDR3 length: 14 amino acids.

The chain's CDR3 is CASSYFPQGAQTEAFF. Written as DNA, the CDR3 is TGTGCCAGCAGTTACTTCCCCCAGGGGGCGCAGACTGAAGCTTTCTTT. The rearrangement joins TRBV6-5 to TRBJ1-1; 8 positions agree with TRBD1. From germline, CDR1 is MNHEY and CDR2 SVGAGI. This CDR3 contains 16 residues. With 1 base clipped from V and 5 bases from J, the junction kept 9 bases outside the gene matches.

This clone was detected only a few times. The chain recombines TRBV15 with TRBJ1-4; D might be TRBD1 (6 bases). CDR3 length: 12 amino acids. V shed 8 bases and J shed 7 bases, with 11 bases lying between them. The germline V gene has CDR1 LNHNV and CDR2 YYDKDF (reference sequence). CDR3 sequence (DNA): TGTGCCACCGGGGGCCTTCGTGAAAAACTGTTTTTT. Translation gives CATGGLREKLFF.

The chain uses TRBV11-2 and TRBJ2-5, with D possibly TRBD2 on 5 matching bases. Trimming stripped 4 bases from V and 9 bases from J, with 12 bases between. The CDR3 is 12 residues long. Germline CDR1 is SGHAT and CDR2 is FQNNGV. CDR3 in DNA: TGTGCCAGCAGCTCCGAGGGTGAGGCCCAGTACTTC. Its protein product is CASSSEGEAQYF.

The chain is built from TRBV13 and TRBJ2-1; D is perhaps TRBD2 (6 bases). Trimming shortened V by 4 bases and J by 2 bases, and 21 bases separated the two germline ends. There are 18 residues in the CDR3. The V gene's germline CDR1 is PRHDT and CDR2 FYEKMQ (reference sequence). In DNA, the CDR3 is TGTGCCAGCAGCTCCACCCGGGTGGGCGGGGAGACCTACAATGAGCAGTTCTTC. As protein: CASSSTRVGGETYNEQFF.

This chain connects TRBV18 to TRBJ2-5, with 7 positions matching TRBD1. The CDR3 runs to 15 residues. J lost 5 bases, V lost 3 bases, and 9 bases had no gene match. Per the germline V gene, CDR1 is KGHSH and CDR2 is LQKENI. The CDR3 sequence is CASSPETGVFETQYF. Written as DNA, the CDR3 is TGTGCCAGCTCACCCGAAACAGGGGTATTCGAGACCCAGTACTTC.

CDR3 DNA: TGCAGCGTCGCGTCTGGCGGGTACAATGAGCAGTTCTTC. Translating it yields CSVASGGYNEQFF. The chain is built from TRBV29-1 and TRBJ2-1; D perhaps matches TRBD2 (5 bases). The CDR3 runs to 13 residues. V was clipped by 6 bases and J by 4 bases, with 13 bases between them. Looked up from germline, CDR1 is SQVTM and CDR2 is ANQGSEA.

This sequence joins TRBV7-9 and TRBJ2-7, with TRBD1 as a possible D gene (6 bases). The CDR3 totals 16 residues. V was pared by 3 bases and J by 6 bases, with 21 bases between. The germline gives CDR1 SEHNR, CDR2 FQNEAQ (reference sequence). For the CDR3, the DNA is TGTGCCAGCAGCTTTTACCGGCAGGGGTTAGTGGCCGAGCAGTACTTC. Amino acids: CASSFYRQGLVAEQYF.

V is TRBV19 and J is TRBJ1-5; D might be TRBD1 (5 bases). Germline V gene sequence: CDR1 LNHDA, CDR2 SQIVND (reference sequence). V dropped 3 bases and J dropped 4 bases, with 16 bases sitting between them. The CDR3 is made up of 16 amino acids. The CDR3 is CASSISVGEGNQPQHF. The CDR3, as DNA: TGTGCCAGTAGTATCTCGGTAGGGGAAGGGAATCAGCCCCAGCATTTT. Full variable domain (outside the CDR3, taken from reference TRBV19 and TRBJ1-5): DGGITQSPKYLFRKEGQNVTLSCEQNLNHDAMYWYRQDPGQGLRLIYYSQIVNDFQKGDIAEGYSVSREKKESFPLTVTSAQKNPTAFYLCASSISVGEGNQPQHFGDGTRLSIL.

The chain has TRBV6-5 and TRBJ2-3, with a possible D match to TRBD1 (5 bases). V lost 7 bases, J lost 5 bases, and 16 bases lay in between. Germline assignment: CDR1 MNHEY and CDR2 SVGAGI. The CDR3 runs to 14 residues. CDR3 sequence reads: CASTSGQKEDTQYF. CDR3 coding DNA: TGTGCCAGCACCTCCGGACAAAAGGAAGATACGCAGTATTTT.

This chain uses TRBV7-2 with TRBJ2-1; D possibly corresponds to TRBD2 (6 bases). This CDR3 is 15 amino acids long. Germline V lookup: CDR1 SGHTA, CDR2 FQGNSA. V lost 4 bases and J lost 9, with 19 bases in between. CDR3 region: CASSSDRLGSREQFF. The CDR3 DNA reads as TGTGCCAGCAGCTCAGACAGACTAGGGTCCCGTGAGCAGTTCTTC.

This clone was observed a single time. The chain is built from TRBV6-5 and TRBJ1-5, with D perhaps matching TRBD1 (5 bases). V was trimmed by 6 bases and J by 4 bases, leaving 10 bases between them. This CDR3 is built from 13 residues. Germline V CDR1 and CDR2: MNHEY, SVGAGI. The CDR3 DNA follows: TGTGCCAGCAGGTTCGCAGGGAATCAGCCCCAGCATTTT. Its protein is CASRFAGNQPQHF.

The CDR3 DNA reads TGTGCCAGCAGTGAAGCGGGAGGCCTCCGGGAGACCCAGTACTTC. Its translation: CASSEAGGLRETQYF. The chain links TRBV25-1 to TRBJ2-5; TRBD2 agrees at 8 bases. Germline V gene lookup returns CDR1 MGHDK and CDR2 SYGVNS. The CDR3 sequence is 15 residues long. With 2 bases clipped from V and 5 bases from J, the junction kept 7 bases outside the gene matches.

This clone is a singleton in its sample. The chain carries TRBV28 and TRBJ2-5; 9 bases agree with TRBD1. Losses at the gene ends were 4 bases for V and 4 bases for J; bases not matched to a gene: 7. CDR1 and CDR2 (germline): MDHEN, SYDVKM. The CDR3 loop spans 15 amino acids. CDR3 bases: TGTGCCAGCAGTTCCTCCCGACAGGGGGGAGAGACCCAGTACTTC. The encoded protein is CASSSSRQGGETQYF.

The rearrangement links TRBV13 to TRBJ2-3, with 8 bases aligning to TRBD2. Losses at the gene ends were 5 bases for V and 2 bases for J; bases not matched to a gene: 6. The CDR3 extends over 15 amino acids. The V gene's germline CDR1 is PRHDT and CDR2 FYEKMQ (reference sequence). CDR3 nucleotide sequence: TGTGCCAGCAGCACAGCGGGGGCCTACACAGATACGCAGTATTTT. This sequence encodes CASSTAGAYTDTQYF.

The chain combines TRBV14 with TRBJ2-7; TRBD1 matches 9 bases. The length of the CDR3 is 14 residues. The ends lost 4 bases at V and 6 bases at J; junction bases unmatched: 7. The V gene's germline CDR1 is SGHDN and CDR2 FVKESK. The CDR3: CASSRTGALSEQYF. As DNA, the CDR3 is TGTGCCAGCAGCCGGACAGGGGCCCTAAGCGAGCAGTACTTC.

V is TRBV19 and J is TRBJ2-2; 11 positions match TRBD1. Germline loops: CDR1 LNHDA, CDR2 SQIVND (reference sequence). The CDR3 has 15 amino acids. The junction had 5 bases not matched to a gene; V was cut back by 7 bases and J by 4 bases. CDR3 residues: CASKAGTGGTGELFF. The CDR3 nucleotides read TGTGCCAGTAAGGCCGGGACAGGGGGCACCGGGGAGCTGTTTTTT.

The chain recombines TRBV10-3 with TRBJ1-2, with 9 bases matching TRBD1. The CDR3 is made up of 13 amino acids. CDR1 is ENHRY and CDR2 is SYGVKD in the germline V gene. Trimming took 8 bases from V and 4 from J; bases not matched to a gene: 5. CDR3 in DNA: TGTGCCATCCGGACAGGGGAGGGCTATGGCTACACCTTC. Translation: CAIRTGEGYGYTF.